These 4 T cell receptor beta chains share one sample of origin, sequenced in a study of blood T cells in healthy people across ages. A second PCR of 7 to 11 cycles used a sample-barcoded 5' primer and a J-beta primer mix. TCRdb itself ran the 5' RACE reads through MiXCR, one entry per CDR3 protein. The sample lists just under 550,000 distinct CDR3 sequences, around 24% occurring once. Separately, the same data were catalogued under a study of T cells of mothers and their children.

Source material: blood. The receptors were gathered from a boy between 10 and 17 years old in good health.

This clonotype was detected only a few times. The chain employs TRBV7-9 and TRBJ1-5, with D possibly being TRBD1 (5 bases). The CDR3 loop spans 17 amino acids. Per the germline V gene, CDR1 is SEHNR and CDR2 is FQNEAQ (reference sequence). V was trimmed by 6 bases and J by 0 bases, leaving 18 bases between them. This chain's CDR3 is CASSPAAGGNSNQPQHF. The DNA for the CDR3 is TGTGCCAGCAGTCCAGCTGCCGGGGGGAATAGCAATCAGCCCCAGCATTTT.

This clonotype was picked up a small number of times. J is TRBJ2-1 and V is TRBV4-1; 7 nucleotides match TRBD2. The V gene's germline CDR1 is MGHRA and CDR2 YSYEKL. The junction had 9 bases not matched to a gene; V was cut back by 4 bases and J by 6 bases. The CDR3 extends over 15 amino acids. DNA for the CDR3: TGCGCCAGCAGCCTCCGGGACTATGACGGCAATGAGCAGTTCTTC. It yields the protein CASSLRDYDGNEQFF.

In this sample, this clonotype turned up a few times. V and J are TRBV7-2 and TRBJ1-1; TRBD1 matches 7 bases. The CDR3 has 15 amino acids. V trimming: 1 base; J trimming: 4 bases; junction bases outside the gene matches: 6. CDR1 and CDR2 from the germline V gene are SGHTA and FQGNSA. In nucleotides, the CDR3 is TGTGCCAGCAGCTTAGAACTAGGGGGCGGCACTGAAGCTTTCTTT. This sequence encodes CASSLELGGGTEAFF.

V usage is TRBV27 and J usage is TRBJ2-5; D is undetermined. Deletions cut 2 bases from V and 4 bases from J, with 11 bases between. The CDR3 is 14 residues long. The germline gives CDR1 MNHEY, CDR2 SMNVEV (reference sequence). CDR3 loop: CASSLGLVPETQYF. CDR3 nucleotide sequence: TGTGCCAGCAGTTTAGGCCTAGTGCCAGAGACCCAGTACTTC.